The rows below give T cell receptor beta chains drawn from one sample of a study of CD8 T cells in Susac syndrome. From the immunoSEQ multiplex PCR reads, TCRdb called clonotypes with MiXCR, one entry per CDR3 protein. The table shows more than 250,000 distinct CDR3 sequences, with under 95% occurring only once. The sample comprised CD4+ T cells from PBMCs. These receptors were collected from a human donor with multiple sclerosis. CDR3s include the opening cysteine and the closing phenylalanine or tryptophan. A D gene is named only where the DNA matches it firmly.

- TRBV23-1 CASSQSASARTINEQFF
TRBD1 TRBV27 CASSQDRVGTEAFF
TRBD2 TRBV3-1 CASSQGGTSGRNEQFF
TRBD1 TRBV2 CASTGVGTGRTNEKLFF
- TRBV6-5 CASSYSPERVAFF
- TRBV4-1 CASSQGDPGGGTLYEQYF
- TRBV5-8 CASSLVAVAVGFF
TRBD1 TRBV12-3/TRBV12-4 CASSNRDSQETQYF
- TRBV3-1 CASQEGPNSGNTIYF
- TRBV24-1 CATGLPDTQYF
- TRBV30 CAWSGAEKETQYF
TRBD1 TRBV9 CASSAGQVLYPGELFF
- TRBV24-1 CATSDLGSDVYGYTF
TRBD1 TRBV19 CASSFQGQGRQPQHF
- TRBV19 CASKRGARSNQPQHF
TRBD1 TRBV4-3 CASSHRQGPAFF
TRBD2 TRBV5-1 CASRPPGTSGTEQFF
TRBD2 TRBV9 CASSAAEGLDYEQYF